Given below is one T cell receptor beta chain in context. Libraries were prepared by immunoSEQ multiplex PCR; TCRdb keeps only in-frame clonotypes and omits some of them. The sample shows 150,000 or so clones, more than 70% of them seen only once. Germline V gives CDR1 SGHTA, CDR2 FQGTGA. Deletions cut 5 bases from V and 1 base from J, with 11 bases between. This CDR3 has 14 residues. This entry comes from a study of radiation and T cells in renal cell carcinoma. The time point denotes: baseline pretreatment blood. Sample treatment: 15 Gy SBRT to primary tumor, nephrectomy 4 weeks later. The sequence came from a woman in her 50s with renal cell carcinoma. The sample in question was blood, obtained from a patient whose treatment included radiotherapy and nephrectomy. The chain couples TRBV7-3 to TRBJ1-2; TRBD1 is a possible D gene (6 bases). CDR3 sequence reads: CASSPYRVNYGYTF. CDR3 nucleotide sequence: TGTGCCAGCAGCCCGTACAGGGTTAACTATGGCTACACCTTC.